This is a list of T cell receptor beta chains from one sample in a study of regulatory T cells in long-lasting Graves disease. TCRdb re-called the multiplex PCR reads with MiXCR, one entry per CDR3 protein. This table has 400,000 to 450,000 distinct CDR3 sequences, approximately 16% appearing once. In addition, the sample was reused for a study of T cells in Graves' hyperthyroidism and ophthalmopathy.

The sequences come from peripheral blood mononuclear cells (PBMCs), collected at new diagnosis, from a patient treated with antithyroid drugs. The receptor source for this set is a woman aged 25-40 years with Graves disease. Each CDR3 is given without its conserved first and last residue. Some rows have no size entry. The others give once, few or many, or a class for an expanded clone.

>TRBJ1-2|few|TRBV12-3/TRBV12-4
ASRNRESDNYGYT
>TRBJ2-6|.|TRBV19
ASSIGNPGANVLT
>TRBJ2-7|many|TRBV27
ASSLGGRGHEQY
>TRBJ1-2|.|TRBV10-3
AISPTESYGYT
>TRBJ2-1|.|TRBV20-1
SAEATDGLSSYNEQF
>TRBJ2-5|many|TRBV20-1
SARAGGGTSGSKGQETQY
>TRBJ2-2|.|TRBV27
ASSPSSGRPGRNTGELF
>TRBJ2-2|few|TRBV12-3/TRBV12-4
ASSFVTGSGELF
>TRBJ2-4|.|TRBV7-9
ASSPPGGGAKNIQY
>TRBJ1-5|many|TRBV2
ASSERGQPQH
>TRBJ2-1|.|TRBV12-3/TRBV12-4
ASTRGYNEQF
>TRBJ2-7|.|TRBV29-1
SVEKDYEQY
>TRBJ2-3|many|TRBV5-4
ASSRTPSTDTQY
>TRBJ2-1|many|TRBV3-1
ASSQVGLASGNEQF
>TRBJ2-3|many|TRBV6-2/TRBV6-3
ASSESIDTQY
>TRBJ2-1|.|TRBV10-3
AITAGVRNEQF
>TRBJ2-1|many|TRBV6-1
ASRGLAAVYNEQF
>TRBJ2-3|many|TRBV7-3
ASSTQDTDTQY
>TRBJ1-3|.|TRBV5-1
ASSPGQASSGHTIY
>TRBJ2-7|few|TRBV18
ASSPPGEGAADEQY
>TRBJ2-1|.|TRBV5-5
ASSLLNERF
>TRBJ2-1|.|TRBV6-1
ASSEGPLDRGVNEQF
>TRBJ2-7|many|TRBV30
AWSQRATYEQY
>TRBJ2-7|many|TRBV28
ASTRGGRDEQY
>TRBJ2-5|.|TRBV7-9
ASSSTSSGTQVGKETQY
>TRBJ2-1|.|TRBV19
ASSIPPPLAGRGDEQF
>TRBJ2-7|many|TRBV20-1
SAPGQGSNYEQY
>TRBJ1-2|few|TRBV28
ASSFQDARQGYGYT
>TRBJ1-1|.|TRBV6-2/TRBV6-3
ASSYMGGTEAF
>TRBJ1-2|many|TRBV6-1
ASSATWGSYGYT
>TRBJ2-1|few|TRBV7-2
ASLGGDSYNEQF
>TRBJ2-5|many|TRBV6-1
ASSKTGGRGGTQY
>TRBJ2-7|few|TRBV7-2
ASSLRGVEQY
>TRBJ2-5|few|TRBV19
ASKASGRYQETQY
>TRBJ2-7|many|TRBV27
ASSLTAASYEQY
>TRBJ1-5|many|TRBV12-3/TRBV12-4
ASSLARQGIQPQH